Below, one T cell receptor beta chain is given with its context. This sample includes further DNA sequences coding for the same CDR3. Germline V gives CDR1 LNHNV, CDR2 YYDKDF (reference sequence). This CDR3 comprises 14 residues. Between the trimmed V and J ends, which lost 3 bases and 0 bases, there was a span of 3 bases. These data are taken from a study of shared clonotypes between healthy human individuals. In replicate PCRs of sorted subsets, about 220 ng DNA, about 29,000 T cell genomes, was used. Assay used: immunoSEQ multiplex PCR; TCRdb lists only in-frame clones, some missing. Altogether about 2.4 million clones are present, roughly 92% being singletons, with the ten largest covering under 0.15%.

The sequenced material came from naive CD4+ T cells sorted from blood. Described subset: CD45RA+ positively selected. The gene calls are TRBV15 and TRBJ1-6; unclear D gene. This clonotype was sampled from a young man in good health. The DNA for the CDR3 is TGTGCCACCAGCAGGGGCTCCTATAATTCACCCCTCCACTTT. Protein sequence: CATSRGSYNSPLHF.